Each of the 9 T cell receptor beta chains below was sequenced from the same sample in a study of regulatory T cells in long-lasting Graves disease. iRepertoire HTBI primers and Arm-PCR of CDR3 regions built TCR beta libraries. TCRdb ran MiXCR on the multiplex PCR reads and lists one entry per CDR3 protein. This sample has about 450,000 distinct CDR3 sequences; around 24% occur once, and the top ten carry about 26%. Time point denoted: persistent/refractory GD, antithyroid drugs over 5 years with positive TRAb. PBMCs provided the RNA from which the TCR library was made. The sample was peripheral blood mononuclear cells (PBMCs), taken when the disease was refractory, from a patient treated with antithyroid drugs. These receptor sequences come from a female donor with Graves disease.

This chain joins TRBV28 and TRBJ2-3; 12 positions agree with TRBD2. With V trimmed by 4 bases and J by 4 bases, 6 bases remained unmatched. This CDR3 comprises 16 residues. Germline V lookup: CDR1 MDHEN, CDR2 SYDVKM. The CDR3 DNA sequence: TGTGCCAGCAGTTCACGACTAGCGGGAGTGGCAGATACGCAGTATTTT. It translates to CASSSRLAGVADTQYF.

This clonotype has at least ten counts. The chain carries TRBV24-1 and TRBJ2-2; 11 nucleotides match TRBD1. CDR1 and CDR2 (germline): KGHDR, SFDVKD. The V segment lost 4 bases and the J segment 4 bases; nucleotides outside the gene matches: 7. The CDR3 contains 17 residues. CDR3 region: CATSDPQGTGGTGELFF. In DNA, the CDR3 is TGTGCCACCAGTGACCCGCAAGGGACAGGGGGCACCGGGGAGCTGTTTTTT.

The chain recombines TRBV6-5 with TRBJ2-5; TRBD2 aligns across 8 bases. The ends lost 2 bases at V and 10 bases at J; junction bases unmatched: 12. The CDR3 extends over 15 amino acids. From germline, CDR1 is MNHEY and CDR2 SVGAGI. DNA for the CDR3: TGTGCCAGCAGTTACAGACGGGGGGGGACTGATATCCAGTACTTC. Translating it yields CASSYRRGGTDIQYF.

This clonotype showed up just a few times. The V gene is TRBV15, the J gene TRBJ1-5; D is undetermined. The V and J ends lost 0 bases and 7 bases respectively, with 22 bases between them. The CDR3 is made up of 18 amino acids. From germline, CDR1 is LNHNV and CDR2 YYDKDF (reference sequence). The CDR3 loop is CATSRDRTNLLAEQPQHF. In nucleotides, the CDR3 is TGTGCCACCAGCAGAGACCGTACTAACCTGTTGGCGGAGCAGCCCCAGCATTTT.

This clonotype has at least ten counts. The rearrangement joins TRBV6-2 or TRBV6-3 to TRBJ1-5; possibly TRBD1 for D (6 bases). This CDR3 region has 14 residues. The germline CDR1 and CDR2 sequences are MNHEY and SVGEGT. The V and J ends lost 6 bases and 4 bases respectively, with 13 bases between them. The CDR3: CASSSTGTNQPQHF. The CDR3, as DNA: TGTGCCAGCAGCTCAACGGGGACAAATCAGCCCCAGCATTTT.

There are many counts of this clonotype. This chain links TRBV12-3 or TRBV12-4 with TRBJ1-1; possible D gene TRBD1, 5 bases. Trimming stripped 3 bases from V and 7 bases from J, with 12 bases between. This CDR3 spans 13 amino acids. CDR3 loop: CASSFRAHGEAFF. CDR3 DNA sequence: TGTGCCAGCAGTTTCAGGGCTCACGGTGAAGCTTTCTTT.

This clonotype was seen ten or more times. V gene TRBV2 combines with J gene TRBJ1-2; D remains unclear. Germline CDR1 and CDR2: SNHLY and FYNNEI. The CDR3 is made up of 13 amino acids. Trimming cost V 6 bases and J 8 bases, with 16 bases left between them. CDR3 coding DNA: TGTGCCAGCAGGCCCAGTGGAGTTATAGGCTACACCTTC. Residues: CASRPSGVIGYTF.

This clonotype was recorded at least ten times. The chain couples TRBV29-1 to TRBJ1-2; 9 nucleotides line up with TRBD1. The V gene's germline CDR1 is SQVTM and CDR2 ANQGSEA. The CDR3 covers 14 residues. The V and J ends lost 7 bases and 3 bases, in that order; junction bases with no gene match: 9. This CDR3 reads CSAQSTGGDYGYTF. CDR3 sequence (DNA): TGCAGCGCTCAAAGTACAGGGGGCGACTATGGCTACACCTTC.

A word on this clonotype: Its ends do not fully match the called genes, so a read error is possible. J is TRBJ1-5 and V is TRBV2, with TRBD1 as a possible D gene (6 bases). Germline CDR1 is SNHLY and CDR2 is FYNNEI. This CDR3 is 16 amino acids long. This chain's CDR3 is CTSSPGHLISNQPQHF. In nucleotides, the CDR3 is TGTACCAGCAGCCCGGGACACCTAATTAGCAATCAGCCCCAGCATTTT. The full variable domain, rest sourced from reference TRBV2 and TRBJ1-5, is EPEVTQTPSHQVTQMGQEVILRCVPISNHLYFYWYRQILGQKVEFLVSFYNNEISEKSEIFDDQFSVERPDGSNFTLKIRSTKLEDSAMYFCTSSPGHLISNQPQHFGDGTRLSIL.